These T cell receptor beta chains were read from a single sample in a study of OX40 agonist ivuxolimab in advanced cancers. The protocol was immunoSEQ multiplex PCR, while the TCRdb copy is restricted to in-frame clones and leaves out a portion. This table holds just under 65,000 clones, just under 85% found once. The sample consisted of CD4+ or CD8+ T cells sorted from blood, taken in a trial of the OX40 agonist ivuxolimab. These receptor sequences come from an adult with an advanced solid tumor such as melanoma, head and neck, liver or kidney cancer. Both conserved end residues are part of each CDR3. A D gene is named only where the DNA matches it firmly. Clone size, where shown, is once, few, many, or a class for clones that have expanded.

TRBJ1-1,TRBV7-9,-,-,CASSLGAGLGEAFF,TGTGCCAGCAGCTTAGGGGCTGGTTTAGGTGAAGCTTTCTTT
TRBJ2-5,TRBV19,-,-,CASSVISGETQYF,TGTGCCAGTAGTGTCATATCGGGGGAGACCCAGTACTTC
TRBJ2-2,TRBV7-6,-,-,CASSLAGGRGSGELFF,TGTGCCAGCAGCTTAGCGGGGGGGCGAGGATCCGGGGAGCTGTTTTTT
TRBJ1-2,TRBV2,-,-,CASSPPNYGYTF,TGTGCCAGCAGTCCACCTAACTATGGCTACACCTTC
TRBJ1-6,TRBV28,-,large,CASSSQSYNSPLHF,TGTGCCAGCAGTTCACAAAGCTATAATTCACCCCTCCACTTT
TRBJ1-2,TRBV5-6,-,many,CASSLVGQGRYGYTF,TGTGCCAGCAGCTTGGTGGGCCAGGGCCGCTATGGCTACACCTTC
TRBJ2-7,TRBV9,TRBD1,-,CASSVRPGTGGSFEQYF,TGTGCCAGCAGCGTACGCCCCGGGACAGGAGGGTCATTTGAGCAGTACTTC
TRBJ1-3,TRBV19,-,once,CASSIDYGRISGNTIYF,TGTGCCAGTAGTATAGATTATGGGCGGATCTCTGGAAACACCATATATTTT
TRBJ1-5,TRBV4-2,-,-,CASSQGDSNQPQHF,TGTGCCAGCAGCCAAGGGGACAGCAATCAGCCCCAGCATTTT
TRBJ1-2,TRBV29-1,TRBD1,-,CSVGTGYGYTF,TGCAGCGTGGGGACAGGGTATGGCTACACCTTC
TRBJ1-2,TRBV14,-,-,CASSRLGQGSYGYTF,TGTGCCAGCAGCCGCCTGGGCCAGGGAAGCTATGGCTACACCTTC
TRBJ2-1,TRBV11-2,-,-,CASSPAVRNEQFF,TGTGCCAGCAGTCCCGCGGTGAGGAATGAGCAGTTCTTC
TRBJ2-6,TRBV7-9,-,-,CASSLRGSGANVLTF,TGTGCCAGCAGCTTAAGGGGCTCTGGGGCCAACGTCCTGACTTTC
TRBJ2-4,TRBV29-1,-,-,CSAVSGGRVAKNIQYF,TGCAGCGCGGTCTCTGGGGGCCGAGTAGCCAAAAACATTCAGTACTTC
TRBJ1-2,TRBV12-5,TRBD1,-,CASGLAGGGYGYTF,TGTGCTAGTGGTTTGGCAGGGGGCGGGTATGGCTACACCTTC
TRBJ1-4,TRBV27,TRBD1,-,CASSSLRDRGLFEKLFF,TGTGCCAGCAGTTCACTCCGGGACAGGGGGCTTTTTGAAAAACTGTTTTTT
TRBJ2-1,TRBV4-1,-,-,CASSQDRSNEQFF,TGCGCCAGCAGCCAAGACCGGAGCAATGAGCAGTTCTTC
TRBJ2-5,TRBV5-1,-,-,CASSLGPSEETQYF,TGCGCCAGCAGCTTGGGGCCCTCGGAAGAGACCCAGTACTTC
TRBJ1-5,TRBV19,-,-,CASSRGVGQPQHF,TGTGCCAGTAGTAGGGGGGTAGGGCAGCCCCAGCATTTT
TRBJ2-7,TRBV27,-,-,CASSLGSGGFEQYF,TGTGCCAGCAGTTTGGGAAGCGGAGGATTCGAGCAGTACTTC
TRBJ2-5,TRBV30,TRBD1,-,CAWGQGQETQYF,TGTGCCTGGGGACAGGGTCAAGAGACCCAGTACTTC
TRBJ1-1,TRBV2,-,-,CASSDEGRSTEAFF,TGTGCCAGCAGTGATGAGGGAAGATCGACTGAAGCTTTCTTT
TRBJ1-1,TRBV28,-,-,CASRGQIGEAFF,TGTGCCAGCCGGGGGCAAATCGGTGAAGCTTTCTTT
TRBJ2-5,TRBV11-2,-,-,CASSNIETQYF,TGTGCCAGCAGCAACATAGAGACCCAGTACTTC
TRBJ2-1,TRBV7-2,TRBD2,once,CASLLAVSYNEQFF,TGTGCCAGCCTTCTAGCGGTATCCTACAATGAGCAGTTCTTC
TRBJ2-3,TRBV29-1,TRBD1,-,CSVGGSPDRGVPDTQYF,TGCAGCGTTGGGGGCTCTCCGGACAGGGGAGTCCCAGATACGCAGTATTTT
TRBJ2-7,TRBV5-1,-,-,CASSFWIKSYEQYF,TGCGCCAGCAGCTTTTGGATTAAGAGCTACGAGCAGTACTTC